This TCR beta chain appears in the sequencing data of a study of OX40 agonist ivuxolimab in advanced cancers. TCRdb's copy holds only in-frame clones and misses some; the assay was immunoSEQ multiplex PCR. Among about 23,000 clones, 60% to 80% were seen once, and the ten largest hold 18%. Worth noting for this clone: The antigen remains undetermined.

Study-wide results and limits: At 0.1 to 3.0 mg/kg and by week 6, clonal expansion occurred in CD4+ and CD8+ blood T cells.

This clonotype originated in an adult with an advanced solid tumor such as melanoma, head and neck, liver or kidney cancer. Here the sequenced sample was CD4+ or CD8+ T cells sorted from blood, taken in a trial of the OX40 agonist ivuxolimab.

The CDR3 sequence: CASSLIPTEAQYF. CDR3 in DNA: TGTGCCAGCAGTCTGATACCGACAGAGGCGCAGTATTTT. The chain is built from TRBV9 and TRBJ2-3; D possibly corresponds to TRBD1 (5 bases). There are 13 residues in the CDR3. The V gene lost 5 bases and the J gene lost 10 bases, with 17 bases spanning the gap. Per the germline V gene, CDR1 is SGDLS and CDR2 is YYNGEE. The complete variable domain, with remaining parts taken from reference TRBV9 and TRBJ2-3, reads DSGVTQTPKHLITATGQRVTLRCSPRSGDLSVYWYQQSLDQGLQFLIQYYNGEERAKGNILERFSAQQFPDLHSELNLSSLELGDSALYFCASSLIPTEAQYFGPGTRLTVL.